This T cell receptor beta chain was documented in a study of radiotherapy plus CTLA-4 blockade in lung cancer. Overall study: Approximately 18% of patients responded objectively, and roughly 30% achieved disease control.

In this sample, this clone turned up a few times. What it recognizes is unknown. The CDR3 loop spans 13 amino acids. V dropped 5 bases and J dropped 6 bases, with 12 bases sitting between them. The germline CDR1 and CDR2 sequences are SGHTA and FQGNSA. Some clones are missing from TCRdb's copy, which holds only in-frame ones; the method was immunoSEQ multiplex PCR. The sample includes 40,000 to 45,000 clones, about 77% of them seen just once. General study points: Radiotherapy with ipilimumab was followed by blood expansion of tumor-derived clones. Early clonal dynamics of blood T cells, together with interferon-beta, were reported as the best response predictor.

The sample in question was peripheral blood, obtained from a patient treated with radiotherapy plus ipilimumab. The sequence derives from a human donor with non-small cell lung cancer who had stable disease on radiotherapy plus ipilimumab. The chain carries TRBV7-2 and TRBJ2-3; a weak D match, TRBD2 (5 bases). CDR3 coding DNA: TGTGCCAGCAGCCGGCGAGGGTGGGATACGCAGTATTTT. It specifies CASSRRGWDTQYF.